These 2 T cell receptor beta chains were sequenced from one sample in a study of OX40 agonist ivuxolimab in advanced cancers. Sequencing used immunoSEQ multiplex PCR; TCRdb keeps in-frame clones, though not all of them. The sample carries around 30,000 clones, roughly 80% recorded once. The material was CD4+ or CD8+ T cells sorted from blood, obtained in a trial of the OX40 agonist ivuxolimab. Every receptor here comes from an adult with an advanced solid tumor such as melanoma, head and neck, liver or kidney cancer.

The chain employs TRBV28 and TRBJ1-2; no firm D call. Germline V CDR1 and CDR2: MDHEN, SYDVKM. V lost 2 bases and J 8 bases, leaving 18 bases between the germline ends. The CDR3 loop spans 15 amino acids. In nucleotides, the CDR3 is TGTGCCAGCAGTTTAACCCACCCGGCTCACCCCGGCTACACCTTC. Amino acid sequence: CASSLTHPAHPGYTF.

The chain carries TRBV10-1 and TRBJ2-5; D not certain. Germline V gives CDR1 WNHNN, CDR2 SYGVQD (reference sequence). The CDR3 length is 13 residues. V lost 4 bases and J 5 bases, leaving 11 bases between the germline ends. The DNA for the CDR3 is TGCGCCAGCAGTGTTGGGTTGATGGAGACCCAGTACTTC. It yields the protein CASSVGLMETQYF.